The next 5 T cell receptor beta chains were all read from a single sample in a study of blood T cell repertoires in COVID-19. Repertoires were generated with immunoSEQ multiplex PCR, while TCRdb's copy carries only in-frame clones and drops some. In the table there are over 30,000 clones, roughly three quarters of which are singletons. Sequencing used peripheral blood. These receptors all stem from a human donor in a cohort sampled during active COVID-19.

This clone occurred many times. The J gene is TRBJ2-2, the V gene TRBV7-9; unclear D gene. This CDR3 has 14 amino acids. Trimming cost V 4 bases and J 3 bases, with 9 bases left between them. CDR1 is SEHNR and CDR2 is FQNEAQ in the germline V gene (reference sequence). Written as DNA, the CDR3 is TGTGCCAGCAGCTCATCGTCGGACACCGGGGAGCTGTTTTTT. Its protein product is CASSSSSDTGELFF.

The DNA for the CDR3 is TGTGCCAGCACCCTACCTGGGACAGGCTATGGCTACACCTTC. Translation gives CASTLPGTGYGYTF. The gene calls are TRBV28 and TRBJ1-2, with TRBD1 matching 8 bases. Germline-derived CDR1 and CDR2 are MDHEN and SYDVKM. V dropped 7 bases and J dropped 4; count of bases not matched to a gene: 8. The CDR3 runs to 14 residues.

The V and J genes are TRBV19 and TRBJ2-1, with 11 bases fitting TRBD2. This CDR3 contains 17 residues. Germline-derived CDR1 and CDR2 are LNHDA and SQIVND (reference sequence). V shed 7 bases and J 4 bases; nucleotides not matched to a gene: 12. CDR3 protein: CASNWGSGRARYNEQFF. The CDR3 DNA reads as TGTGCCAGTAATTGGGGTAGCGGGAGGGCCCGGTACAATGAGCAGTTCTTC.

The CDR3 reads CASSVEATSTDTQYF. CDR3 nucleotide sequence: TGTGCCAGCAGCGTAGAAGCGACTAGCACAGATACGCAGTATTTT. This chain connects TRBV9 to TRBJ2-3; D is undetermined. The V and J ends lost 0 bases and 0 bases respectively, with 8 bases between them. The CDR3 runs 15 residues. Germline V gene data show CDR1 as SGDLS and CDR2 as YYNGEE.

As DNA, the CDR3 is TGCAGTGCTAGTCTCAGGACAGGAGGGGGCTACACCTTC. This gives the protein CSASLRTGGGYTF. V is TRBV20-1 and J is TRBJ1-2; 7 positions agree with TRBD1. Germline V gene data show CDR1 as DFQATT and CDR2 as SNEGSKA (reference sequence). The CDR3 is 13 residues long. After removal of 3 bases from V and 8 bases from J, the junction contained 9 bases not matched to a gene.